This T cell receptor (beta chain) comes out of a study of regulatory T cells in long-lasting Graves disease (dated by TCRdb to about 2021). Regarding the research as a whole: In the newly diagnosed Graves' disease group, patients had been taking antithyroid drugs for less than 3 months. Peripheral blood TCR sequencing and RNA sequencing compared persistent Graves' disease patients with newly diagnosed Graves' disease patients. The study was conducted in China and was registered as a clinical trial. A total of about 35 samples underwent TCR sequencing, from about 13 patients with persistent Graves' disease and some 20 patients with newly diagnosed Graves' disease.

The time point label corresponds to: newly diagnosed GD, antithyroid drugs for less than 3 months. RNA was extracted from PBMCs in TRIzol for both TCR sequencing and RNA sequencing. The diagnosis of Graves' disease was made according to American Thyroid Association guidelines. Recruitment of patients was carried out at an endocrinology department in Xi'an, China. Each patient gave about 9.1 milliliters of peripheral blood, collected in an EDTA anticoagulant tube. Ficoll Paque Plus density gradient separation was used to isolate PBMCs, and no further T cell sorting was done. An Agilent 2100 Bioanalyzer and agarose gel were used to check RNA quality, while a NanoDrop 2000 measured RNA concentration. Libraries were prepared through multiplex PCR. TCRdb lists the instrument as Illumina HiSeq 4000. CDR3 regions were amplified by Arm-PCR with iRepertoire HTBI primers to construct TCR beta libraries. Gel purification was performed on PCR products prior to sequencing. As for the original processing: Gene usage analysis of CDR3 amino acid clonotypes used the 55 to 80 TRBV and 14 TRBJ segments found across samples. COPE and FqMerger were used to merge filtered high-quality paired reads into contigs. BLAST was used to align contigs to IMGT TRBV, TRBD and TRBJ reference genes, with CDR3 defined following IMGT. Any clonotype with a frequency above 0.1% was counted as a highly expanded clone. Shannon entropy was used to measure repertoire diversity, and the Gini coefficient was used to measure V-J evenness. Clonotypes shared by more than one individual were considered public. TCRdb reprocessed the public reads (quality trimming at Q25 with fastp, clone calling with MiXCR) and kept in-frame beta chains. Each entry is one CDR3 protein sequence, shown with its most common DNA and genes. These V and J calls are TCRdb output, not the study's own analysis. For this sample the table gives a few hundred thousand distinct CDR3 sequences, of which roughly 15% were detected only once. The ten top clones hold 23% of the sample.

CDR1 and CDR2 are read off the germline V gene as MNHEY and SVGEGT. Between the V and J ends, shortened by 5 bases and 7 bases respectively, the junction contains 12 bases. Its CDR3 holds 13 amino acids, cysteine through phenylalanine. Only the CDR3 DNA stays, 39 bases, in frame from base 1. Broad study findings and their caveats: Preferential use of TRBV28, TRBJ1-2 and TRBJ2-5 was observed in persistent disease, whereas TRBV20-1 and TRBJ2-1 were favored in newly diagnosed disease. Compared with newly diagnosed patients, persistent Graves' disease patients had lower TCR Shannon entropy and fewer highly expanded clones, which suggests clonal expansion. Patients with persistent disease shared more public clonotypes (around 3,000) than newly diagnosed patients did (about 1,000). Peripheral blood alone was examined, since thyroid tissue, which constituted the primary lesion, could not be accessed. Sequencing and analysis were restricted to the TCR beta chain. The authors noted that the small sample size was a limitation that may lower accuracy.

Of note for this clonotype: Its antigen target is currently unknown. There are no base qualities to consult, and no much larger clone falls within one base.

The data also belong to a second study, concerning T cells in Graves' hyperthyroidism and ophthalmopathy. From the second report: Stable Graves' hyperthyroidism was defined as no progression to ophthalmopathy during 18 months of follow-up. Hyperthyroidism patients were newly diagnosed, had a disease duration of under 2 months, and were aged 18 to 65 years. Exclusion was applied to patients with uncontrolled infections, other autoimmune diseases, pregnancy or lactation. Clinical symptoms, serum thyroxine and TRAb, thyroid ultrasound, and orbital computed tomography formed the basis for the diagnoses. For the first round of RT-PCR on the TCR CDR3, the HTBI primer set was used together with the Qiagen OneStep RT-PCR kit. Most expanded thyroid clonotypes (frequency above 0.001) were also detected in blood, a finding suggesting that blood repertoires may reflect thyroid immune responses. Ophthalmopathy was separated from stable hyperthyroidism by a 13 V-J signature model, with approximately 85% sensitivity and approximately 81% specificity obtained in cross-validation and 80%/75% obtained in testing. During validation, the model predicted progression to ophthalmopathy a median of approximately six months ahead of onset, with 60% to 71% sensitivity and roughly 72% specificity. A discovery cohort of about 96 patients, approximately 44 with Graves' ophthalmopathy and approximately 57 with stable Graves' hyperthyroidism, was used to find distinguishing TCR V-J signatures. Whether ophthalmopathy could be predicted prospectively was tested in an independent validation cohort made up of about 18 hyperthyroidism patients plus 17 patients who later progressed to ophthalmopathy. The 95 to 100 discovery patients were randomly divided into training and test sets at a 7:3 ratio. In six Graves' hyperthyroidism patients, the study also compared T-cell repertoires from thyroid tissue with T-cell repertoires from blood. Following sampling, methimazole starting at 30 mg daily was given to hyperthyroidism patients, and high-dose intravenous methylprednisolone was given to ophthalmopathy patients. The libraries were constructed in a second round of multiplex PCR and then size-selected and purified. Paired-end sequencing of the libraries was performed with 100 bp reads on an Illumina HiSeq2000. SOAPnuke was used to process the raw data, throwing out any read that contained adapters or uncalled bases, had a mean Phred below 15, or lacked an exact constant-primer or identifier match. High-quality paired reads were merged using COPE v1.2.5, and each unique nucleotide sequence was defined as a clonotype. Clonotypes were aligned to IMGT TRBV, TRBD and TRBJ reference segments using MiTCR v1.1. Analysis was restricted to V-J combinations with a frequency above 0.0001, which covered 98% to 99.2% of repertoires. The TCS score was defined as F50 (clonal expansion) divided by E x V (chaos), with BLOSUM62-based TCRdist calculated between CDR3 peptides within each V-J. Welch's t-statistics and random forest reduced roughly 540 V-J features to some 14, which were used in a naive Bayes classifier (R e1071). Sample size was not statistically predetermined, and investigators were not blinded to group allocation. The paper describes TCR Vbeta CDR3 sequencing of roughly 130 peripheral blood samples, made up of some 42 ophthalmopathy patients, some 80 hyperthyroidism patients and approximately 17 progressor patients.

The chain employs TRBV6-2 or TRBV6-3 and TRBJ2-1; no D gene call is confident. The receptor's source is a woman aged 18-35 years with Graves disease. Donor details come from another sample of the same person, matched by shared clones. Sample: peripheral blood mononuclear cells (PBMCs), taken at new diagnosis, from a patient treated with antithyroid drugs. The CDR3 here reads CASSIKKGNEQFF. At the DNA level, the sequence is TGTGCCAGCAGTATCAAAAAGGGAAATGAGCAGTTCTTC.